A single T cell receptor (beta chain) is shown here with its context. Its antigen is still unknown. Germline is not matched at one junction end, which may reflect a read error. This record belongs to a study of molecular identifiers for immune sequencing clone quantification. Study-wide context: RNA, taken in replicates from about 20,000 or 100,000 naive CD8 cells, was split five ways, with four sequenced. Points from the study as a whole: Reportedly, one cell's Jurkat TCR RNA was detected within 1,100,000 naive CD8 cells.

Between roughly 18,000 and 1,100,000 sorted cells, with 10%, 30% or 50% RNA, yielded naive CD8 libraries. In the sort, naive CD8 T cells were defined as CD8+CD4-CCR7+CD45RA+. The CDR3 has 17 residues. CDR1 SSHAT and CDR2 FNYEAQ come from the germline V gene (reference sequence). TCRdb used MiXCR to reprocess the PCR reads, holding one entry per CDR3 protein. Here the sample spans under 600,000 distinct CDR3 sequences, about 20% being singletons. The sequenced material came from naive CD8+ T cells from blood, with Jurkat cell RNA spiked in. As to subset: FACS-sorted CD8+CD4-CCR7+CD45RA+ naive T cells. The rearrangement links TRBV7-7 to TRBJ2-2; D remains ambiguous. The sequence was obtained from a human donor in good health. Some libraries in this study had Jurkat cell RNA spiked in. The DNA of the CDR3 is TGTGCTAGCAGCCCAGTTAGGGTGGTAGCGAACACCGGGGAGCTGTTTTTT. Its translation is CASSPVRVVANTGELFF. Drawing the rest from reference TRBV7-7 and TRBJ2-2, the complete variable domain is GAGVSQSPRYKVTKRGQDVTLRCDPISSHATLYWYQQALGQGPEFLTYFNYEAQPDKSGLPSDRFSAERPEGSISTLTIQRTEQRDSAMYRCASSPVRVVANTGELFFGEGSRLTVL.